The 20 T cell receptor beta chains given below trace back to one sample, sequenced in a study of T cells in women clearing cervical HPV infection. Sequenced by immunoSEQ multiplex PCR; TCRdb stores in-frame clones only, minus some. Reported are tens of thousands of clones; the ten largest clones contain 3.5%. The sequenced sample consisted of blood buffy coat. The receptors shown here come from a woman aged 18 to 75 with a cervical HPV16 infection that either progressed to CIN3+ or cleared (not recorded which).

Of note for this clone: The read ends 3 residues before the CDR3 terminus; that terminus is restored from the germline J gene. The rearrangement joins TRBV5-1 to TRBJ2-3; D perhaps matches TRBD2 (6 bases). The CDR3 totals 14 residues. Germline V lookup: CDR1 SGHRS, CDR2 YFSETQ. CDR3 amino acids: CASNPQRVDETQYF. Partial CDR3 DNA: TGCGCCAGCAACCCCCAGCGGGTAGACGAGACG.

With regard to this clone: Compared with germline, one end of the junction differs, possibly owing to a read error. The CDR3 end is not reached by the read, which stops 3 residues before it; the germline J gene fills it in. The sample has other DNA sequences that encode this CDR3 too. The chain joins TRBV19 to TRBJ1-3; TRBD1 agrees at 9 bases. The CDR3 extends over 14 amino acids. Germline V lookup: CDR1 LNHDA, CDR2 SQIVND (reference sequence). The CDR3: CASRGTGKGNTIYF. The CDR3 bases that were read are TGTGCCAGTAGGGGGACAGGGAAAGGAAACACA.

Note on this clone: The read finishes 3 residues shy of the CDR3 end, and the germline J gene is used to complete it. The gene calls are TRBV7-3 and TRBJ2-5; D perhaps matches TRBD1 (5 bases). Germline assignment: CDR1 SGHTA and CDR2 FQGTGA. The CDR3 has 13 amino acids. The V and J ends lost 4 bases and 1 base respectively, with 7 bases between them. CDR3 bases read: TGTGCCAGCAGCTCAGACAGCCAAGAGACC. Protein: CASSSDSQET. The entire CDR3 protein reads CASSSDSQETQYF.

Turning to this clone: The same CDR3 can be traced to other DNA sequences in this sample. The CDR3 DNA, read in part, is TGTGCCAGCAGCTTGGGTGTACAGGGGAGAAACACC. This encodes CASSLGVQGRNT. The CDR3 as a whole reads CASSLGVQGRNTIYF. V is TRBV7-2 and J is TRBJ1-3; 7 bases line up with TRBD1. With the read ending 3 residues before the CDR3 end, the germline J gene is used to fill in that end. Losses at the gene ends were 3 bases for V and 5 bases for J; bases not matched to a gene: 7. Germline CDR1 reads SGHTA; CDR2 reads FQGNSA. The CDR3 is made up of 15 amino acids.

As to this clone: The missing CDR3 end, 3 residues past where the read stops, is filled in from the germline J gene. The genes are TRBV20-1 and TRBJ1-2; 11 bases are a match to TRBD1. The CDR3 covers 15 residues. Germline assignment: CDR1 DFQATT and CDR2 SNEGSKA (reference sequence). V was pared by 0 bases and J by 2 bases, with 2 bases of the junction left unmatched. Incomplete CDR3 DNA: TGCAGTGCTAGAGACGGGACAGGGGGAAACTATGGC. This gives the protein CSARDGTGGNYG. The full CDR3 protein is CSARDGTGGNYGYTF.

The covered CDR3 bases are TGCAGTGTCATGGGGCACCCCGGGACAGGAAATGAAAAA. Translating it yields CSVMGHPGTGNEK. In full, the CDR3 is CSVMGHPGTGNEKLFF. V gene TRBV20-1 combines with J gene TRBJ1-4; the match to TRBD1 covers 8 bases. The sequenced fragment ends 3 residues before the CDR3 boundary, so the rest is inferred from the germline J gene. The trim removed 7 bases at V and 5 bases at J, leaving 15 bases unmatched. CDR3 length: 16 residues. Germline assignment: CDR1 DFQATT and CDR2 SNEGSKA (reference sequence).

Comment on this clone: The missing CDR3 end, 3 residues past where the read stops, is filled in from the germline J gene. This chain joins TRBV5-1 and TRBJ2-3; D call uncertain. Germline values: CDR1 SGHRS, CDR2 YFSETQ. V gave up 4 bases and J gave up 6 bases, with 12 bases separating them. The CDR3 is made up of 13 amino acids. This CDR3 is CASSIDSPDTQYF. The CDR3 bases that were read are TGCGCCAGCAGCATAGATAGTCCGGATACG.

As concerns this clone: With the read ending 3 residues before the CDR3 end, the germline J gene is used to fill in that end. The rearrangement uses TRBV4-1 and TRBJ2-1; 7 bases agree with TRBD2. The CDR3 spans 18 residues. CDR1 and CDR2 (germline): MGHRA, YSYEKL. With V trimmed by 1 base and J by 0 bases, 9 bases remained unmatched. CDR3 protein: CASSQGTGGPSSYNEQFF. Partial CDR3 DNA: TGCGCCAGCAGCCAAGGTACGGGGGGACCCAGCTCCTACAATGAG.

In regard to this clone: The read comes to an end 3 residues before the CDR3 does, leaving the germline J gene to fill in the end. The gene calls are TRBV19 and TRBJ2-1, with 7 bases fitting TRBD2. The CDR3 has 16 residues. V dropped 5 bases and J dropped 4; count of bases not matched to a gene: 11. Germline V lookup: CDR1 LNHDA, CDR2 SQIVND (reference sequence). Incomplete CDR3 DNA: TGTGCCAGTAGTCGGGACTACCCTTACTTATACAATGAG. This codes for CASSRDYPYLYNE. In full, the CDR3 reads CASSRDYPYLYNEQFF.

About this clone itself: The CDR3 end lies 3 residues beyond the end of the read and is filled in from the germline J gene. The J gene is TRBJ1-2, the V gene TRBV30; 7 nucleotides agree with TRBD1. The CDR3 has 11 residues. V shed 4 bases, J shed 6 bases, and the junction held 2 bases outside the gene matches. CDR1 and CDR2 (germline): GTSNPN, SVGIG (reference sequence). CDR3 residues: CAWTGTDGYTF. The sequenced part of the CDR3 DNA is TGTGCCTGGACGGGGACAGATGGC.

Of note for this clone: Read data end 3 residues before the CDR3 end; the end is taken from the germline J gene. V gene TRBV5-1 combines with J gene TRBJ1-2; D unclear. CDR1 is SGHRS, CDR2 YFSETQ, per germline. The CDR3 has 14 residues. Trimming pared 0 bases from V and 3 bases from J, leaving 9 bases between. The CDR3 bases that were read are TGCGCCAGCAGCTTGGGCCGAGTAGACTATGGC. Translating it yields CASSLGRVDYG. The entire CDR3 sequence reads CASSLGRVDYGYTF.

Points on this clone: With the read ending 3 residues before the CDR3 end, the germline J gene is used to fill in that end. The chain joins TRBV18 to TRBJ2-1, with 13 bases lining up with TRBD2. Germline CDR1 reads KGHSH; CDR2 reads LQKENI. This CDR3 comprises 16 residues. Losses at the gene ends were 4 bases for V and 6 bases for J; bases not matched to a gene: 6. CDR3 amino acids: CASSQKLAGGSNEQFF. CDR3 DNA, as far as it was read: TGTGCCAGCTCACAGAAACTAGCGGGAGGGAGCAATGAG. The whole variable domain, remainder taken from reference TRBV18 and TRBJ2-1, is NAGVMQNPRHLVRRRGQEARLRCSPMKGHSHVYWYRQLPEEGLKFMVYLQKENIIDESGMPKERFSAEFPKEGPSILRIQQVVRGDSAAYFCASSQKLAGGSNEQFFGPGTRLTVL.

CDR3 amino acids: CAWTLPPIRDRPYGYTF. Partial CDR3 DNA: TGTGCCTGGACCCTCCCCCCTATTAGGGACAGACCCTATGGC. The rearrangement uses TRBV30 and TRBJ1-2, with TRBD1 identical over 7 bases. Sequencing ends 3 residues short of the CDR3 end; the germline J gene provides the rest. Germline V gene data show CDR1 as GTSNPN and CDR2 as SVGIG (reference sequence). Trimming took 4 bases from V and 4 from J; bases not matched to a gene: 18. CDR3 size: 17 residues.

As to this clone: Coverage ceases 3 residues before the CDR3 finishes, and the germline J gene fills in the end. The rearrangement joins TRBV7-2 to TRBJ1-3; 11 positions agree with TRBD1. The length of the CDR3 is 14 residues. CDR1 and CDR2 from the germline V gene are SGHTA and FQGNSA. The V segment lost 3 bases and the J segment 7 bases; nucleotides outside the gene matches: 2. The chain's CDR3 is CASSFGTGGNTIYF. The sequenced part of the CDR3 DNA is TGTGCCAGCAGCTTTGGGACAGGGGGGAACACC.

In regard to this clone: The sequenced fragment ends 3 residues before the CDR3 boundary, so the rest is inferred from the germline J gene. The rearrangement joins TRBV18 to TRBJ1-2; 9 nucleotides agree with TRBD1. The CDR3 runs 17 residues. Germline V gives CDR1 KGHSH, CDR2 LQKENI. CDR3 protein: CASSQGTGRSLPYDYTF. The CDR3 bases that were read are TGTGCCAGCTCACAAGGGACAGGGCGTTCCCTACCCTACGAC.

As for this clone: The CDR3 end is not reached by the read, which stops 3 residues before it; the germline J gene fills it in. V usage is TRBV20-1 and J usage is TRBJ2-3; a possible D gene is TRBD2 (6 bases). This CDR3 has 15 residues. The V gene lost 3 bases and the J gene lost 0 bases, with 13 bases spanning the gap. The germline V gene has CDR1 DFQATT and CDR2 SNEGSKA (reference sequence). The sequenced part of the CDR3 DNA is TGCAGTGCTAGCAAATCTAGCGAGAGCACAGATACG. Translated, it gives CSASKSSESTDT. The complete CDR3 sequence is CSASKSSESTDTQYF.

Concerning this clone itself: The CDR3 end lies 3 residues beyond the end of the read and is filled in from the germline J gene. The V gene is TRBV2, the J gene TRBJ2-1, with 13 bases that match TRBD2. Germline V gene lookup returns CDR1 SNHLY and CDR2 FYNNEI. The junction had 6 bases not matched to a gene; V was cut back by 7 bases and J by 0 bases. The CDR3 runs to 17 residues. Incomplete CDR3 DNA: TGTGCCAGCAACGGACTAGCGGGAGTGTCCTCCTACAATGAG. It translates to CASNGLAGVSSYNE. The whole CDR3 is CASNGLAGVSSYNEQFF.

Remarks on this clone: Read coverage stops 3 residues before the CDR3 terminus; the germline J gene supplies the remainder. V gene TRBV5-6 combines with J gene TRBJ2-1; 8 nucleotides line up with TRBD2. V lost 7 bases and J lost 2; bases outside the gene matches: 8. The CDR3 length is 15 residues. Germline assignment: CDR1 SGHDT and CDR2 YYEEEE. The CDR3 protein is CASLGGGNTYNEQFF. Incomplete CDR3 DNA: TGTGCCAGCCTCGGCGGGGGGAACACCTACAATGAG.

In the case of this clone: From the germline J gene comes the end of the CDR3, since the read stops 3 residues before it. The rearrangement joins TRBV7-6 to TRBJ1-2; 10 bases are shared with TRBD1. After removal of 5 bases from V and 3 bases from J, the junction contained 6 bases not matched to a gene. Germline V gives CDR1 SGHVS, CDR2 FNYEAQ. The length of the CDR3 is 15 residues. The covered CDR3 bases are TGTGCCAGCAGCCTCCGACAGGGGGCCTACTATGGC. It encodes CASSLRQGAYYG. The full CDR3 reads CASSLRQGAYYGYTF.

Comments on this clone: The read stops 3 residues short of the end of the CDR3; the missing end is completed from the germline J gene. J is TRBJ2-5 and V is TRBV19; D may be TRBD1 (5 bases). The CDR3 contains 15 residues. CDR1 and CDR2 (germline): LNHDA, SQIVND (reference sequence). Trimming took off 2 bases at V and 5 bases at J, with 15 bases between the two ends. The CDR3 protein is CASSINGQGRETQYF. Incomplete CDR3 DNA: TGTGCCAGTAGTATAAACGGGCAGGGAAGGGAGACC. Drawing the rest from reference TRBV19 and TRBJ2-5, the complete variable domain is DGGITQSPKYLFRKEGQNVTLSCEQNLNHDAMYWYRQDPGQGLRLIYYSQIVNDFQKGDIAEGYSVSREKKESFPLTVTSAQKNPTAFYLCASSINGQGRETQYFGPGTRLLVL.